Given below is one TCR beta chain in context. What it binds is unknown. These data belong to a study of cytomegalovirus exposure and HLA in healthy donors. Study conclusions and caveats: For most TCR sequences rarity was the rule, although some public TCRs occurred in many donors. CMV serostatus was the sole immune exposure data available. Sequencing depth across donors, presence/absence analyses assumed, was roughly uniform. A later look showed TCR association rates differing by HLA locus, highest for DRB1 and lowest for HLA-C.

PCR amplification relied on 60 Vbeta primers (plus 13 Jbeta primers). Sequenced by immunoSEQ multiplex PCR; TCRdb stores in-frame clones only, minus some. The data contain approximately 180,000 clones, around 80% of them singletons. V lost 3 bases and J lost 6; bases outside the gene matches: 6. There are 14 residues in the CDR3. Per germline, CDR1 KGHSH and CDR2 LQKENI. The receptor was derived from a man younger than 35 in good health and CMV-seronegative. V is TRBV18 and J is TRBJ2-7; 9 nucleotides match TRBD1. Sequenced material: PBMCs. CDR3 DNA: TGTGCCAGCTCACCGGGACAGGGAGGTCGCGAGCAGTACTTC. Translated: CASSPGQGGREQYF. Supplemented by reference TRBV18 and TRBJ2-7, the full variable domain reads NAGVMQNPRHLVRRRGQEARLRCSPMKGHSHVYWYRQLPEEGLKFMVYLQKENIIDESGMPKERFSAEFPKEGPSILRIQQVVRGDSAAYFCASSPGQGGREQYFGPGTRLTVT.